This note documents a single T cell receptor beta chain sequence. The entry originates in a study of blood T cell repertoires in COVID-19. Study background: The analysed material was cDNA or gDNA that came from T cells, B-cell-depleted T cells, or PBMCs.

The germline V gene encodes CDR1 MNHNS and CDR2 SASEGT. J was trimmed by 11 bases and V by 0 bases; bases with no gene match: 11. The CDR3 is 17 residues long. Source study methods: Scientists estimated how many nucleated cells there were by amplifying reference gene primers. Measured with immunoSEQ multiplex PCR; TCRdb has only the in-frame clones, and not every one. V, J and clone size are those of that table, while D and trimming were read from the DNA. The sample holds 130,000 or so clones, 75% to 90% seen once. This chain joins TRBV6-1 and TRBJ1-5, with TRBD1 matching 12 bases. The source of this sequence is a human donor in a cohort sampled during active COVID-19. The sequenced sample consisted of peripheral blood. The CDR3, as DNA: TGTGCCAGCAGTGAAGCTGGGACAGGGGGCCCCAAGTCGGCCCAGCATTTT. Protein product: CASSEAGTGGPKSAQHF.